Listed below are T cell receptor beta chains from one sample, sequenced in a study of PD-1 blockade in classical Hodgkin lymphoma. Sequencing was performed with immunoSEQ multiplex PCR; in TCRdb, only in-frame clones are kept and a portion is missing. Among about 21,000 clones listed, more than 60% were seen once. The sample was peripheral blood mononuclear cells (PBMCs), taken at baseline. The receptors derive from a human donor with classical Hodgkin lymphoma. CDR3s include the opening cysteine and the closing phenylalanine or tryptophan. The D gene is left open where the match is weak. Rows give clone size only sometimes, using once, few, many, or a class for an expanded clone.

>few|TRBD2|12|TRBJ2-1|TRBV18
CASSGGFGEQFF
TGTGCCAGCTCGGGGGGGTTTGGTGAGCAGTTCTTC
>once|TRBD2|16|TRBJ2-7|TRBV28
CASSRATSGSFDEQYF
TGTGCCAGCAGTCGCGCGACTAGCGGGAGTTTCGACGAGCAGTACTTC
>.|.|16|TRBJ2-6|TRBV19
CASSMALSSGANVLTF
TGTGCCAGTAGTATGGCATTGAGCTCTGGGGCCAACGTCCTGACTTTC
>.|.|14|TRBJ1-2|TRBV6-5
CASSYSMRNYGYTF
TGTGCCAGCAGTTACTCGATGCGGAACTATGGCTACACCTTC
>.|.|17|TRBJ1-3|TRBV18
CASSPRQDGTSGNTIYF
TGTGCCAGCTCACCACGACAGGACGGGACCTCTGGAAACACCATATATTTT
>.|TRBD1|13|TRBJ1-6|TRBV5-4
CASSSGQGSPLHF
TGTGCCAGCAGCTCGGGACAGGGTTCACCCCTCCACTTT
>once|.|16|TRBJ1-5|TRBV15
CATSRLGQGSNQPQHF
TGTGCCACCAGCAGGCTTGGCCAGGGGAGCAATCAGCCCCAGCATTTT
>.|.|16|TRBJ2-1|TRBV9
CASSTHEGLSSDEQFF
TGTGCCAGCAGCACCCACGAGGGGCTTTCTTCCGATGAGCAGTTCTTC
>.|TRBD1|16|TRBJ2-7|TRBV27
CASSSTWDRGTYEQYF
TGTGCCAGCAGTTCGACGTGGGACAGGGGGACCTACGAGCAGTACTTC
>.|.|13|TRBJ2-5|TRBV29-1
CSVPKGPQETQYF
TGCAGCGTGCCAAAGGGCCCCCAAGAGACCCAGTACTTC
>few|.|14|TRBJ2-7|TRBV10-1
CASSGLALGGKQYF
TGCGCCAGCAGTGGATTGGCACTCGGAGGAAAGCAGTACTTC
>.|.|15|TRBJ2-7|TRBV5-1
CASSLSASSSYEQYF
TGCGCCAGCAGCTTGAGTGCAAGCAGCTCCTACGAGCAGTACTTC
>once|TRBD1|14|TRBJ2-7|TRBV9
CASSPGTGIHEQYF
TGTGCCAGCAGCCCCGGGACAGGGATCCACGAGCAGTACTTC
>.|TRBD1|17|TRBJ2-4|TRBV7-2
CASSSVVGDRAKNIQYF
TGTGCCAGCAGCTCCGTGGTTGGGGACAGGGCCAAAAACATTCAGTACTTC